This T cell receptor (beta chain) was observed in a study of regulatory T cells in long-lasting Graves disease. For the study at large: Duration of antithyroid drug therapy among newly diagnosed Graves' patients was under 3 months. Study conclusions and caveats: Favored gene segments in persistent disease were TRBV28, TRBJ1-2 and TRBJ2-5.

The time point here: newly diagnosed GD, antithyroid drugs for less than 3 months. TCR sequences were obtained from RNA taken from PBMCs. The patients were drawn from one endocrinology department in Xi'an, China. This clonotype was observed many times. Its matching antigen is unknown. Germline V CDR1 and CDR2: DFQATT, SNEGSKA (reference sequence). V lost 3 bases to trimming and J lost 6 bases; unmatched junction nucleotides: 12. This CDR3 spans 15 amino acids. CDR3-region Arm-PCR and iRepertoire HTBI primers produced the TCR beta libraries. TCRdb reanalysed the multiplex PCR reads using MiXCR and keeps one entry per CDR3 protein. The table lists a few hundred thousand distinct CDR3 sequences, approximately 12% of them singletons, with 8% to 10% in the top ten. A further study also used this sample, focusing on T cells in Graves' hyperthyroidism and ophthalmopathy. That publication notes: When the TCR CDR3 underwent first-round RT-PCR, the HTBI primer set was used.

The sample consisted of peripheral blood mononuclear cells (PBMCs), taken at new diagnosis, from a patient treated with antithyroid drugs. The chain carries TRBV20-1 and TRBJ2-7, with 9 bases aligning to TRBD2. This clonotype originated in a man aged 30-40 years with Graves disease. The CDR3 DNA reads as TGCAGTGCTAGCAGGGTCATAGCGGGAGCGGGCGAGCAGTACTTC. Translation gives CSASRVIAGAGEQYF.